Each of the 28 T cell receptor beta chains below was sequenced from the same sample in a study of a mutant IDH1 vaccine in newly diagnosed glioma. The sample's time point: week 23, last vaccination. Each vaccine dose was 300 ug of mutant IDH1 20-mer peptide, with topical imiquimod. Antigens of these TCRs are unknown. TCRdb's copy holds only in-frame clones and misses some; the assay was immunoSEQ multiplex PCR. Here the sample spans 58,000 or so clones, over 80% being singletons. The sample in question was PBMCs, obtained from a glioma patient whose treatment included an IDH1 peptide vaccine. The source of these receptors is a man aged 40-55 years with glioma.

V gene TRBV27 combines with J gene TRBJ2-7, with D possibly called TRBD1 or TRBD2 (5 bases each). The germline V gene encodes CDR1 MNHEY and CDR2 SMNVEV (reference sequence). The CDR3 extends over 14 amino acids. V was pared by 5 bases and J by 4 bases, with 15 bases between. The CDR3 DNA sequence: TGTGCCAGCAGTCCCGGGACGGTGGCTTACGAGCAGTACTTC. Amino acids: CASSPGTVAYEQYF.

The chain combines TRBV6-5 with TRBJ1-6; D not resolved. V was shortened by 2 bases and J by 8 bases, with 4 bases between the two germline ends. The V gene's germline CDR1 is MNHEY and CDR2 SVGAGI. The CDR3 runs 12 residues. CDR3 sequence (DNA): TGTGCCAGCAGTTACCGGGATTCACCCCTCCACTTT. This codes for CASSYRDSPLHF.

V usage is TRBV28 and J usage is TRBJ1-5, with a weak D call TRBD1 (6 bases). V was trimmed by 5 bases and J by 11 bases, leaving 19 bases between them. Germline V gene lookup returns CDR1 MDHEN and CDR2 SYDVKM. There are 14 residues in the CDR3. The CDR3 loop is CASSLSGPPGAQHF. The CDR3, as DNA: TGTGCCAGCAGTCTGAGCGGTCCCCCAGGGGCCCAGCATTTT.

This chain connects TRBV27 to TRBJ1-5; D gene ambiguous. The CDR3 covers 12 residues. V was trimmed by 6 bases and J by 4 bases, leaving 7 bases between them. Germline CDR1 MNHEY, CDR2 SMNVEV (reference sequence). In nucleotides, the CDR3 is TGTGCCAGCAGCCGGGTTAATCAGCCCCAGCATTTT. Its translation: CASSRVNQPQHF.

This clone was seen just once. J is TRBJ2-7 and V is TRBV19; tentative D call: TRBD2 (5 bases). Trimming shortened V by 2 bases and J by 9 bases, and 17 bases separated the two germline ends. Germline V CDR1 and CDR2: LNHDA, SQIVND (reference sequence). This CDR3 spans 14 amino acids. In nucleotides, the CDR3 is TGTGCCAGTAGTATAACGGGCGGGCCTAGTCGGCAGTACTTC. It codes for CASSITGGPSRQYF.

This clone has more than one count but fewer than ten. The chain is built from TRBV28 and TRBJ2-7, with TRBD1 matching over 8 bases. This CDR3 comprises 15 residues. The J segment lost 1 base and the V segment lost 9 bases, leaving 11 bases of the junction unmatched. Germline V gives CDR1 MDHEN, CDR2 SYDVKM. CDR3 loop: CASYPPGGGSYEQYF. CDR3 coding DNA: TGTGCCAGTTATCCGCCAGGGGGCGGTTCCTACGAGCAGTACTTC.

V gene TRBV7-9 combines with J gene TRBJ2-5; unclear D gene. Between the trimmed V and J ends, which lost 0 bases and 2 bases, there was a span of 10 bases. The CDR3 contains 15 residues. Germline V gene data show CDR1 as SEHNR and CDR2 as FQNEAQ (reference sequence). CDR3 sequence (DNA): TGTGCCAGCAGCTTAGCGGATACGCTTCAAGAGACCCAGTACTTC. Its translation: CASSLADTLQETQYF.

This chain connects TRBV6-1 to TRBJ2-1; 14 bases agree with TRBD2. The germline CDR1 and CDR2 sequences are MNHNS and SASEGT. There are 15 residues in the CDR3. With 6 bases clipped from V and 10 bases from J, the junction kept 8 bases outside the gene matches. CDR3 protein: CASRVTSGRAIEQFF. For the CDR3, the DNA is TGTGCCAGCAGAGTGACTAGCGGGAGGGCTATAGAGCAGTTCTTC.

The J gene is TRBJ2-7, the V gene TRBV2, with TRBD1 matching over 9 bases. Trimming at V came to 9 bases and at J to 6 bases, leaving 6 bases not matched to a gene. The CDR3 covers 12 residues. Germline values: CDR1 SNHLY, CDR2 FYNNEI. CDR3 sequence reads: CASSPDRGEQYF. As DNA, the CDR3 is TGTGCCAGTAGCCCGGACAGGGGCGAGCAGTACTTC.

The V gene is TRBV11-3, the J gene TRBJ2-1, with D perhaps matching TRBD1 or TRBD2 (5 bases each). The CDR3 extends over 13 amino acids. Deletions cut 11 bases from V and 9 bases from J, with 20 bases between. Germline CDR1 and CDR2: SGHNT and YENEEA. The CDR3 DNA is TGTGCCTCCCGAGGGGTAATCGGGTCTGAGCAGTTCTTC. Translation: CASRGVIGSEQFF.

J is TRBJ2-6 and V is TRBV15; 9 bases line up with TRBD2. The CDR3 totals 19 residues. The germline V gene encodes CDR1 LNHNV and CDR2 YYDKDF (reference sequence). With 3 bases clipped from V and 2 bases from J, the junction kept 11 bases outside the gene matches. The CDR3 spells CATSRGPSAGGPGANVLTF. In DNA form, the CDR3 reads TGTGCCACCAGCAGGGGCCCAAGTGCGGGAGGGCCTGGGGCCAACGTCCTGACTTTC.

V usage is TRBV6-1 and J usage is TRBJ2-7; the D gene is possibly TRBD2 (6 bases). V was cut by 3 bases and J by 8 bases, with 14 bases left in between. This CDR3 is 13 amino acids long. Looked up from germline, CDR1 is MNHNS and CDR2 is SASEGT. The DNA for the CDR3 is TGTGCCAGCAGTGACAATCTTGGGACTCAGCAGTACTTC. Its translation: CASSDNLGTQQYF.

J is TRBJ1-1 and V is TRBV11-2; D is undetermined. There are 14 residues in the CDR3. Trimming removed 3 bases at V and 1 base at J, with 9 bases between. CDR1 and CDR2 from the germline V gene are SGHAT and FQNNGV. CDR3 protein: CASSFMGGNTEAFF. The CDR3 nucleotides read TGTGCCAGCAGCTTCATGGGCGGGAACACTGAAGCTTTCTTT.

This chain joins TRBV6-6 and TRBJ2-1, with 11 bases that match TRBD2. Unmatched junction bases numbered 2, after V lost 3 bases and J lost 4 bases. The CDR3 sequence is 15 residues long. The germline V gene encodes CDR1 MNHNY and CDR2 SVGAGI (reference sequence). The CDR3 loop reads CASSYSSGRYNEQFF. The CDR3 coding sequence is TGTGCCAGCAGTTATTCTAGCGGGAGGTACAATGAGCAGTTCTTC.

V usage is TRBV27 and J usage is TRBJ2-7, with D hard to call. The CDR3 sequence is 12 residues long. The V gene lost 5 bases and the J gene lost 5 bases, with 10 bases spanning the gap. CDR1 MNHEY and CDR2 SMNVEV come from the germline V gene (reference sequence). This CDR3 is CASSQLGDEQYF. The DNA of the CDR3 is TGTGCCAGCAGTCAGTTAGGAGACGAGCAGTACTTC.

V and J are TRBV6-6 and TRBJ1-5, with a possible D match to TRBD1 (6 bases). The CDR3 has 13 amino acids. From germline, CDR1 is MNHNY and CDR2 SVGAGI (reference sequence). Trimming shortened V by 5 bases and J by 5 bases, and 10 bases separated the two germline ends. The DNA of the CDR3 is TGTGCCAGCAGTCCCCAGGGGTATCAGCCCCAGCATTTT. It codes for CASSPQGYQPQHF.

The chain couples TRBV9 to TRBJ2-5; either TRBD1 or TRBD2 may fit D (6 bases each). Germline values: CDR1 SGDLS, CDR2 YYNGEE. V dropped 3 bases and J dropped 5 bases, with 17 bases sitting between them. The CDR3 has 15 residues. CDR3 bases: TGTGCCAGCAGCGCGAGCGGGCCTAGGGGGGAGACCCAGTACTTC. Amino acid sequence: CASSASGPRGETQYF.

This chain links TRBV10-1 with TRBJ2-3; a weak D match, TRBD1 (6 bases). From germline, CDR1 is WNHNN and CDR2 SYGVQD (reference sequence). This CDR3 region has 15 residues. Trimming cost V 7 bases and J 6 bases, with 20 bases left between them. CDR3 sequence reads: CASTRGGHWGDTQYF. CDR3 nucleotide sequence: TGCGCCAGCACCAGGGGCGGCCATTGGGGCGATACGCAGTATTTT.

The J gene is TRBJ2-5, the V gene TRBV6-1; TRBD1 agrees at 7 bases. Germline V gene sequence: CDR1 MNHNS, CDR2 SASEGT. The CDR3 contains 13 residues. V shed 3 bases and J 4 bases; nucleotides not matched to a gene: 2. The CDR3 region is CASSDRGRETQYF. The CDR3 DNA sequence: TGTGCCAGCAGTGACAGGGGGAGAGAGACCCAGTACTTC.

J is TRBJ1-2 and V is TRBV9; 7 positions agree with TRBD1. CDR3 length equals 13 residues. The germline V gene has CDR1 SGDLS and CDR2 YYNGEE. Trimming removed 2 bases from V and 3 bases from J; junction bases left unmatched: 1. CDR3 sequence: CASSVDRDYGYTF. CDR3 nucleotides: TGTGCCAGCAGCGTTGACAGGGACTATGGCTACACCTTC.

In nucleotides, the CDR3 is TGTGCCAGCAGTTACTCGAGGGGTCCGGGACAAGAGACCCAGTACTTC. Translated, it gives CASSYSRGPGQETQYF. This chain joins TRBV6-5 and TRBJ2-5, with D possibly called TRBD1 or TRBD2 (5 bases each). Between the trimmed V and J ends, which lost 0 bases and 2 bases, there was a span of 13 bases. Germline values: CDR1 MNHEY, CDR2 SVGAGI. This CDR3 spans 16 amino acids.

V usage is TRBV5-4 and J usage is TRBJ1-5; D remains ambiguous. Germline V gives CDR1 SGHNT, CDR2 YYREEE (reference sequence). Trimming left V 8 bases short and J 5 bases short, with 11 bases between. The CDR3 loop spans 12 amino acids. In DNA, the CDR3 is TGTGCCAGGGGGAGGGCATATCAGCCCCAGCATTTT. This translates into CARGRAYQPQHF.

This clone has more than one count but fewer than ten. The genes are TRBV29-1 and TRBJ1-4; maybe TRBD1 (5 bases). The germline gives CDR1 SQVTM, CDR2 ANQGSEA. Trimming removed 8 bases at V and 6 bases at J, with 13 bases between. The CDR3 consists of 12 residues. CDR3 in amino acids: CSSRDSDEKLFF. DNA of the CDR3: TGCAGCTCCAGGGACTCCGATGAAAAACTGTTTTTT.

DNA for the CDR3: TGTGCCAGCCGCTCAGCGAGGGCTGGGGGCGAGCAGTACTTC. Its protein product is CASRSARAGGEQYF. The chain joins TRBV7-9 to TRBJ2-7; the D gene could be TRBD1 or TRBD2 (5 bases each). V shed 8 bases and J shed 6 bases, with 20 bases lying between them. Germline values: CDR1 SEHNR, CDR2 FQNEAQ (reference sequence). There are 14 residues in the CDR3.

V and J are TRBV7-9 and TRBJ2-1; the match to TRBD2 covers 10 bases. Germline values: CDR1 SEHNR, CDR2 FQNEAQ (reference sequence). V lost 5 bases and J lost 1; bases outside the gene matches: 5. The CDR3 has 16 amino acids. CDR3 amino acids: CASSPLAGESYNEQFF. CDR3 sequence (DNA): TGTGCCAGCAGCCCCCTAGCGGGAGAATCCTACAATGAGCAGTTCTTC.

The V and J genes are TRBV27 and TRBJ2-5; 10 nucleotides align to TRBD2. The CDR3 is 16 residues long. Per germline, CDR1 MNHEY and CDR2 SMNVEV (reference sequence). V shed 3 bases and J 4 bases; nucleotides not matched to a gene: 8. The CDR3 region has the DNA TGTGCCAGCAGTTTGGCTAGCGGGAGTTCGTCAGAGACCCAGTACTTC. The encoded protein is CASSLASGSSSETQYF.

The rearrangement joins TRBV6-5 to TRBJ1-5; D gene unclear. Germline loops: CDR1 MNHEY, CDR2 SVGAGI. The CDR3 extends over 15 amino acids. V lost 0 bases and J lost 3, with 9 bases in between. CDR3 sequence: CASSYSSRFNQPQHF. The CDR3 bases are TGTGCCAGCAGTTACTCTTCGCGGTTCAATCAGCCCCAGCATTTT.

The chain carries TRBV28 and TRBJ1-3; possibly TRBD1 for D (5 bases). V lost 5 bases to trimming and J lost 0 bases, with 11 bases between them. The CDR3 totals 15 residues. Germline V gene sequence: CDR1 MDHEN, CDR2 SYDVKM. The CDR3 spells CASSLDSISGNTIYF. The CDR3 nucleotides read TGTGCCAGCAGTCTTGACAGCATCTCTGGAAACACCATATATTTT.